This T cell receptor beta chain was recorded in a study of graft-versus-host responses after intestinal transplantation (dated by TCRdb to 2020 to 2023). About the full investigation: Multivisceral, liver-intestinal, or isolated intestinal transplants were received by the recipients. Every recipient was given anti-thymocyte globulin induction, then maintenance tacrolimus and steroids for around three years. To identify alloreactive clones, pre-transplant mixed lymphocyte reaction products were sequenced and compared with unstimulated pre-transplant donor and recipient T cells. A peak of at least 4% donor T cells among recipient peripheral blood mononuclear cells was the definition used for donor T cell macrochimerism. Instead of going to the commercial service, samples from a few later patients were sequenced in-house on an Illumina MiSeq and processed with MiXCR. Graft-versus-host and host-versus-graft alloreactive T cell clones were tracked in the graft, circulation and bone marrow after intestinal transplantation using bulk TCR-beta CDR3 sequencing. The cohort enrolled approximately 24 intestinal transplant recipients, one of whom was a retransplant, and a few patients without pretransplant specimens were excluded. Broad study findings and their caveats: High GvH to HvG T cell clonal ratios were observed in the allografts of patients with donor T cell macrochimerism. Peak levels of circulating GvH clones were associated with declines in HvG clones early after transplant. The conclusions were limited by the relatively low number and heterogeneity of the intestinal transplant patients. GvH clones were detected in recipient bone marrow, and some of these GvH clones were observed earlier in ileal mucosa or blood, consistent with an intestinal mucosal origin.

Per the publication, the time point label means: cells obtained before transplantation from donor or recipient. CD3+CD4+ and CD3+CD8+ populations were FACS-sorted from unstimulated pre-transplant donor and recipient cells taken from spleen or lymph nodes. From V the trimming removes 0 bases and from J it removes 2 bases, while the gene matches leave 2 bases of the junction unaccounted for. According to the germline V gene, CDR1 reads SGHRS and CDR2 reads YFSETQ. From its cysteine to its phenylalanine, the CDR3 spans 14 amino acids. Only CDR3 DNA remains: 42 bases, in frame from the first base. Comments on this clone: What this receptor recognizes is not known. Base quality data are lacking; no much larger clone is found one base away.

Libraries were made using the immunoSEQ multiplex PCR assay. For most patients, genomic DNA was isolated using the Qiagen DNeasy Blood and Tissue Kit and was shipped frozen to Adaptive Biotechnologies for TCR sequencing. For most patients, high-throughput TCR-beta CDR3 sequencing of genomic DNA was performed by Adaptive Biotechnologies. On the study's bioinformatics: Adaptive's ImmunoSEQ software was the source of the TCR sequencing data for over 15 patients, while a few other patients were processed with MiXCR and VDJtools. To correct CD4 versus CD8 sorting errors, sequences present in both subsets at a frequency ratio below 5:1 were removed. CDR3 nucleotide sequences shared between donor and recipient were removed because their origin could not be assigned. At least 2-fold expansion over unstimulated cells and a minimum CFSE-low frequency of 0.002% (template counts) or 0.001% (read counts) were required for clones to be classified as alloreactive. Clones detected in sequenced pre-transplant spleen, lymph node, or MLR CFSE-low populations of the donor or recipient were defined as mappable. Cumulative frequency of alloreactive clones was calculated as a percentage of all sequences weighted by copy number. TCRdb mirrors the immuneACCESS table, restricted to in-frame sequences. Some clones are absent from its copies; in checked studies, under half trace to an unresolved V gene, and the reason for the others is unknown. The DNA was the basis for D and trimming; V, J and clone size are from that table. This sample has around 97,000 clones in its table, and about nine tenths of those were observed once. 5.5% to 7% of the sample rests with the top ten.

The chain joins TRBV5-1 to TRBJ2-7; 7 junctional bases match TRBD1. The sequence derives from a human donor who received an intestinal transplant. Sample: unstimulated CD8+ T cells sorted from spleen or lymph node cells, taken before intestinal transplant. The DNA reads as follows: TGCGCCAGCAGCTTGGTGGGACAGCCCTACGAGCAGTACTTC. This yields the protein CASSLVGQPYEQYF.